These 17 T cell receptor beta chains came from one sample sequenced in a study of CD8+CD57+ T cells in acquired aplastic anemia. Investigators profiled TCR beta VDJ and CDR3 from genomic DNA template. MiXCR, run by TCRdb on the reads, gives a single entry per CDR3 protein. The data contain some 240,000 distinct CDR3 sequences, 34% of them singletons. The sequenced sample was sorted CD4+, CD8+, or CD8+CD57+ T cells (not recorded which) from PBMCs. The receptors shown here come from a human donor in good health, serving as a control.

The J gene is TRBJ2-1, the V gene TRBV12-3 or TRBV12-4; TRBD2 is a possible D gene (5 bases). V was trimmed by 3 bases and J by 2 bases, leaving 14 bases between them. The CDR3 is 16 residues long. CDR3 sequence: CASSLGDSNAYNEQFF. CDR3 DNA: TGTGCCAGCAGTTTGGGAGACTCCAACGCCTACAATGAGCAGTTCTTC.

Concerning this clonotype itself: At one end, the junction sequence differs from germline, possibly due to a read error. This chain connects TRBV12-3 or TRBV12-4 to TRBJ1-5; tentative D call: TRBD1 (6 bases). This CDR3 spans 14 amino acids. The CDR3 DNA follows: TGTGTCAGCAGTCACGGGACAAGCAATCAGCCCCAGCATTTT. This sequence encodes CVSSHGTSNQPQHF.

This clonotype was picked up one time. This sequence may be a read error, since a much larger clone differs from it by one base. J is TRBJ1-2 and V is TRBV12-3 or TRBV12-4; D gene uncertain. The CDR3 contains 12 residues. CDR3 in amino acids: CASGFEGGGYTF. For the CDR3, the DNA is TGTGCCAGCGGTTTCGAGGGCGGCGGCTACACCTTC.

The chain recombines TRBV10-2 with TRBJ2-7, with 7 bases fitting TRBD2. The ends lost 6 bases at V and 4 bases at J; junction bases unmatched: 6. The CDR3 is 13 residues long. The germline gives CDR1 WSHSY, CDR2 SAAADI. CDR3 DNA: TGCGCCAGCAGCCAAAGCGGGGTGTACGAGCAGTACGTC. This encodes CASSQSGVYEQYV.

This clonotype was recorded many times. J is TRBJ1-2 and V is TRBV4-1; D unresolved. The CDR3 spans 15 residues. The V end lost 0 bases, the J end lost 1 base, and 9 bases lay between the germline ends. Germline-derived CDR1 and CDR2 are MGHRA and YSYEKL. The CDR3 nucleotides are TGCGCCAGCAGCCAAGACCAGGACCTTAACTATGGCTACACCTTC. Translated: CASSQDQDLNYGYTF.

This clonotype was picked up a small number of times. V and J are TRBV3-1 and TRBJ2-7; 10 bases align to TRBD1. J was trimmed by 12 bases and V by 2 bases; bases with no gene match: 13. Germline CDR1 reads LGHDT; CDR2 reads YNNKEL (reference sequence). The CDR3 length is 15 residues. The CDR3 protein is CASSQPGQGSREVYF. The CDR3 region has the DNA TGTGCCAGCAGCCAACCGGGACAGGGGTCGCGCGAGGTGTACTTC.

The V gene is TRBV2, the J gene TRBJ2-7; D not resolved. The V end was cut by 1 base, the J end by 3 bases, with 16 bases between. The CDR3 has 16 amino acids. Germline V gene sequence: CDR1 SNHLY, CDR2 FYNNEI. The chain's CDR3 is CASSEGPTRRGYEQYF. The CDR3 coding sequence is TGTGCCAGCAGTGAAGGACCGACACGAAGAGGCTACGAGCAGTACTTC.

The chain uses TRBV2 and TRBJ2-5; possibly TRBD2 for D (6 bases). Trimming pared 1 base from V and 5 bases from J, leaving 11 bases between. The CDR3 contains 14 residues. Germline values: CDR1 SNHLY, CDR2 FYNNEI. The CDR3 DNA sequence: TGTGCCAGCAGTGAAGGATGGACTAAGGAGACCCAGTACTTC. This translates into CASSEGWTKETQYF. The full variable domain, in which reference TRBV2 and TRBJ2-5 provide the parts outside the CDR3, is EPEVTQTPSHQVTQMGQEVILRCVPISNHLYFYWYRQILGQKVEFLVSFYNNEISEKSEIFDDQFSVERPDGSNFTLKIRSTKLEDSAMYFCASSEGWTKETQYFGPGTRLLVL.

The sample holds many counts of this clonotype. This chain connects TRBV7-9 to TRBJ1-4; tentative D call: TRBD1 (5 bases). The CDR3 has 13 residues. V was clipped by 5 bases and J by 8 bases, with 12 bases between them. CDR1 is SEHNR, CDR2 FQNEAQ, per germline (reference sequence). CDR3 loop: CASSRGDWEKLFF. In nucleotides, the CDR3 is TGTGCCAGCAGCAGGGGCGATTGGGAAAAACTGTTTTTT.

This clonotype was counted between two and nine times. The CDR3 spells CASSRVVAETQYF. The DNA of the CDR3 is TGTGCCAGCAGCCGGGTGGTGGCAGAGACCCAGTACTTC. This chain joins TRBV6-1 and TRBJ2-5; D unclear. The germline gives CDR1 MNHNS, CDR2 SASEGT. The CDR3 contains 13 residues. With 6 bases removed from V and 4 bases from J, the gap between germline ends came to 12 bases.

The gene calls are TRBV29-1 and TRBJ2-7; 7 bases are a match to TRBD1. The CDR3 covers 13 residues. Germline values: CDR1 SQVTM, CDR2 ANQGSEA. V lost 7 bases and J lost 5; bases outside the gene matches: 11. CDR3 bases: TGCAGCGCCTTAACAGGGGTTGGGGACGAGCAGTACGTC. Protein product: CSALTGVGDEQYV.

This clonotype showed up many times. For the CDR3, the DNA is TGTGCCAGTAGTATAGATTGGAACAGTCGCGGCTACACCTTC. Translating it yields CASSIDWNSRGYTF. The J gene is TRBJ1-2, the V gene TRBV19, with D unresolved. V gave up 0 bases and J gave up 8 bases, with 13 bases separating them. CDR3 size: 14 residues. Germline assignment: CDR1 LNHDA and CDR2 SQIVND (reference sequence).

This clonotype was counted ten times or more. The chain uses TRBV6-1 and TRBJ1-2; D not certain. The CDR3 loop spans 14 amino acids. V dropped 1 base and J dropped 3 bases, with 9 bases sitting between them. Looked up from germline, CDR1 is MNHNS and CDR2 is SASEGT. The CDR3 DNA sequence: TGTGCCAGCAGTGAAGGTCAGGCCCACTATGGCTACACCTTC. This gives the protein CASSEGQAHYGYTF.

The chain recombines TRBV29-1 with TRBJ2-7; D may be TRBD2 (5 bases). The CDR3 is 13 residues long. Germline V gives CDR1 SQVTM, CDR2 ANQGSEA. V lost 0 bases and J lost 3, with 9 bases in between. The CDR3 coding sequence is TGCAGCGTTGAAGATCGCCGGGGCTACGAGCAGTACTTC. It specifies CSVEDRRGYEQYF.

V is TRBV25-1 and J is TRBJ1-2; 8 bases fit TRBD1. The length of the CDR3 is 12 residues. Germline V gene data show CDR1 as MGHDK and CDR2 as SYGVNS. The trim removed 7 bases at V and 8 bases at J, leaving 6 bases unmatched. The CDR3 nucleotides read TGTGCCAGCAACAAACAGGGGGTAGGCTACACCTTC. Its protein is CASNKQGVGYTF.

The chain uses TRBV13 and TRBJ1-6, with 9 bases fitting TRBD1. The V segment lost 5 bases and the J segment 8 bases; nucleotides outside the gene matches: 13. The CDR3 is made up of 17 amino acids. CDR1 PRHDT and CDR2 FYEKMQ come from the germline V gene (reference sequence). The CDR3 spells CASSTTGTGLAHSPLHF. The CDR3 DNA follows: TGTGCCAGCAGCACTACCGGGACAGGGTTAGCCCATTCACCCCTCCACTTT.

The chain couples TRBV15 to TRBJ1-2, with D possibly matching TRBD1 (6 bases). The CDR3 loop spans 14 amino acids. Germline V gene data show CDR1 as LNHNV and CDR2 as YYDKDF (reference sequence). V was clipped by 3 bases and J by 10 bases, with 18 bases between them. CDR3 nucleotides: TGTGCCACCAGCAGCAGGGGTCAGCCAACCCACTACACCTTC. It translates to CATSSRGQPTHYTF.